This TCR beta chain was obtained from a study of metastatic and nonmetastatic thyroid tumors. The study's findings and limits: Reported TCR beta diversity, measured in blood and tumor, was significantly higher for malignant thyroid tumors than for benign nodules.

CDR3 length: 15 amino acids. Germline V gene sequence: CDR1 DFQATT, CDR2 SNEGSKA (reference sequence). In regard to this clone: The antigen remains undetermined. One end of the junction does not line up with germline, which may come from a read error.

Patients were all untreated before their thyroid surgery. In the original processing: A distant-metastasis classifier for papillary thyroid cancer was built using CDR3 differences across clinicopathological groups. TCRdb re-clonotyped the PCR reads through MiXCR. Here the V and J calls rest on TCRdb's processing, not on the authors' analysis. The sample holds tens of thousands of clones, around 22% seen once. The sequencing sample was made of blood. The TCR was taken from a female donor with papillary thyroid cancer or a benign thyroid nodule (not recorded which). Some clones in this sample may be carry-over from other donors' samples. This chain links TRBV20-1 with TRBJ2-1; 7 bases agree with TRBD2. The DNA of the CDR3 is TGCAGTGCTAGTCCATCTAGCGGAGATTACAATGACCAGTTCTTC. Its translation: CSASPSSGDYNDQFF.